The 5 T cell receptor beta chains below come from one sample, sequenced in a study of sequential checkpoint blockade in melanoma. The treatment here: randomized to nivolumab then ipilimumab (arm A) or the reverse (arm B). The data were produced by immunoSEQ multiplex PCR, yet TCRdb's version contains in-frame clones alone and is incomplete. The sample yields about 9,100 clones, around 24% seen once. Sample: tumor tissue (inferred from file names), taken from a patient given nivolumab and ipilimumab in sequence. All receptors come from a human donor with melanoma.

The V gene is TRBV28, the J gene TRBJ1-4; the D gene is possibly TRBD1 (5 bases). Germline lookup yields CDR1 MDHEN and CDR2 SYDVKM. The CDR3 loop spans 18 amino acids. Trimming removed 1 base at V and 6 bases at J, with 21 bases between. CDR3 nucleotides: TGTGCCAGCAGTTTATCGACCTGGGGGAATCTCGGGGATGAAAAACTGTTTTTT. This encodes CASSLSTWGNLGDEKLFF.

The V gene is TRBV14, the J gene TRBJ1-3; weak D call: TRBD1 (5 bases). The germline gives CDR1 SGHDN, CDR2 FVKESK. The V end lost 0 bases, the J end lost 2 bases, and 8 bases lay between the germline ends. The CDR3 contains 15 residues. The CDR3 is CASSQDWGTGNTIYF. The CDR3, as DNA: TGTGCCAGCAGCCAAGATTGGGGGACTGGAAACACCATATATTTT.

By its share, this clone is medium-sized (0.01 to 0.1%). This chain joins TRBV6-7 and TRBJ2-3; no clear D. TRBV6-7 is an open reading frame whose function is uncertain. V lost 5 bases, J lost 0 bases, and 0 bases lay in between. This CDR3 region has 11 residues. In nucleotides, the CDR3 is TGTGCCAGCAGTAGCACAGATACGCAGTATTTT. It is translated as CASSSTDTQYF.

This rearrangement joins TRBV30 to TRBJ2-1; TRBD2 matches 8 bases. Trimming removed 3 bases from V and 2 bases from J; junction bases left unmatched: 6. This CDR3 is 15 amino acids long. The germline V gene has CDR1 GTSNPN and CDR2 SVGIG (reference sequence). The CDR3: CAWRGAGAAYNEQFF. CDR3 nucleotides: TGTGCCTGGAGGGGAGCGGGGGCCGCCTACAATGAGCAGTTCTTC.

There are a few counts of this clone. The CDR3 loop is CASILELIQETQYF. For the CDR3, the DNA is TGTGCCAGCATTCTTGAATTGATCCAAGAGACCCAGTACTTC. The rearrangement joins TRBV9 to TRBJ2-5; D is ambiguous. This CDR3 has 14 amino acids. Germline CDR1 and CDR2: SGDLS and YYNGEE. V shed 6 bases and J shed 1 base, with 13 bases lying between them.